Only a few counts were recorded for the clone carrying this TCR beta chain. As yet, its antigen is unknown. These data are taken from a study of T cells in Graves' hyperthyroidism and ophthalmopathy. Study at large: Peripheral blood specimens were obtained at initial diagnosis, prior to any treatment. Overall study findings and caveats: The model's output predicted ophthalmopathy at a median of approximately 6.5 months prior to onset.

Participants, patients aged 18 to 65, had newly diagnosed hyperthyroidism with a duration under 2 months. Amplification yielded TCR beta CDR3 regions, with RNA transcripts as the source. Initially, a first-round RT-PCR of the TCR CDR3 employed the HTBI primer set. TCRdb re-called the multiplex PCR reads with MiXCR, one entry per CDR3 protein. The sample has about 350,000 distinct CDR3 sequences, roughly 17% seen once. This TCR derives from a woman in her twenties or thirties with Graves' hyperthyroidism that later progressed to Graves' ophthalmopathy. The sequenced material came from blood.

CDR3: CAIRGTQNTEAFF. In DNA form, the CDR3 reads TGTGCCATCAGGGGTACACAGAACACTGAAGCTTTCTTT. The chain links TRBV10-3 to TRBJ1-1; D is undetermined. V lost 6 bases to trimming and J lost 1 base, with 9 bases between them. Germline lookup yields CDR1 ENHRY and CDR2 SYGVKD. The CDR3 length is 13 residues.